This T cell receptor beta chain was identified in a study of shared clonotypes between healthy human individuals. Selected positively for CCR7 and CD45RO-negative, naive CD8 cells excluded terminally differentiated effector memory CD45RA+ cells. This CDR3 contains 14 residues. The J segment lost 6 bases and the V segment lost 6 bases, leaving 9 bases of the junction unmatched. The germline V gene has CDR1 SGHKS and CDR2 YYEKEE (reference sequence). Measured with immunoSEQ multiplex PCR; TCRdb has only the in-frame clones, and not every one. The sample consists of about 2,100,000 clones, under 95% of them appearing once.

The TCR sequence derives from a man aged 18 to 30 in good health. Some clones in this sample may be carry-over from other donors' samples. The rearrangement uses TRBV5-5 and TRBJ2-3, with TRBD2 identical over 8 bases. The sequenced sample was naive CD8+ T cells from PBMCs. The CDR3 spells CASTSLAGPDTQYF. For the CDR3, the DNA is TGTGCCAGCACCTCCCTAGCGGGTCCGGATACGCAGTATTTT.